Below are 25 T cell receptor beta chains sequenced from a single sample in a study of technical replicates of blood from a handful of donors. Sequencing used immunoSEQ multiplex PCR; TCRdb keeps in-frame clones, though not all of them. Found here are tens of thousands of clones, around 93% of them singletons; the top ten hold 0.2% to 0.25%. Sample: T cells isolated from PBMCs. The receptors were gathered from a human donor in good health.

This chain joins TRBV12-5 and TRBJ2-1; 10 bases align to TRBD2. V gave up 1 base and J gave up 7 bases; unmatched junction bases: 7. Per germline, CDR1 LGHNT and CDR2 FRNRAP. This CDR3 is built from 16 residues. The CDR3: CASGLGSSGSRNEQFF. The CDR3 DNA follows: TGTGCTAGTGGTTTGGGGTCTAGCGGGAGTAGGAATGAGCAGTTCTTC.

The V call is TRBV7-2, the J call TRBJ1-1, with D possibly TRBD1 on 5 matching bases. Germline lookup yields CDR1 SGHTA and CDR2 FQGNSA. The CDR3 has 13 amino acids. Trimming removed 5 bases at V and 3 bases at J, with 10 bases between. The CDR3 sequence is CASSQWGDTEAFF. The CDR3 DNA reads TGTGCCAGCAGCCAGTGGGGGGACACTGAAGCTTTCTTT.

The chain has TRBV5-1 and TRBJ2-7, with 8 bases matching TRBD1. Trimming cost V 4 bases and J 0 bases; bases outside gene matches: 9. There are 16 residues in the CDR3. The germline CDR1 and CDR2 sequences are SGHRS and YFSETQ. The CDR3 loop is CASSGAQGALSYEQYF. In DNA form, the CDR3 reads TGCGCCAGCAGCGGCGCTCAGGGGGCCCTCTCCTACGAGCAGTACTTC.

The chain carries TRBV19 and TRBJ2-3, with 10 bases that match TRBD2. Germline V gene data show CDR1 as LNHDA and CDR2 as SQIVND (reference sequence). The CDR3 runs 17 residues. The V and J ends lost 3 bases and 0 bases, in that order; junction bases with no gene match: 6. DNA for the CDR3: TGTGCCAGTAGTATTGAGTCTAGCGGGGGAAGCACAGATACGCAGTATTTT. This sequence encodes CASSIESSGGSTDTQYF.

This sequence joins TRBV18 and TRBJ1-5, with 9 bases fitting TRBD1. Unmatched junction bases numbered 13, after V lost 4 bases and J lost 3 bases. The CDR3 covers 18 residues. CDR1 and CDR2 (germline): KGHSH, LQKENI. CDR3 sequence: CASSRGTGNLMLNQPQHF. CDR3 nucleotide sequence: TGTGCCAGCTCACGGGGGACAGGGAACCTCATGCTCAATCAGCCCCAGCATTTT.

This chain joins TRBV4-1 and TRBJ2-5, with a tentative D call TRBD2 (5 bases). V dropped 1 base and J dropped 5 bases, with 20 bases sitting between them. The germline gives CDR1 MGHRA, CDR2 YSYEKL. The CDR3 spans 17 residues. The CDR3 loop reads CASSQAPSSLSGETQYF. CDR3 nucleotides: TGCGCCAGCAGCCAAGCCCCATCTAGCCTCTCCGGGGAGACCCAGTACTTC.

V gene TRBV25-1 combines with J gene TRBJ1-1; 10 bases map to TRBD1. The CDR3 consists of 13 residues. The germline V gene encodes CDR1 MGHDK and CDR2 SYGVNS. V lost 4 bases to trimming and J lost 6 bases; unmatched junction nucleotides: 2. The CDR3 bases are TGTGCCAGCAGTGCAGGACAGGGGGCTGAAGCTTTCTTT. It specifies CASSAGQGAEAFF.

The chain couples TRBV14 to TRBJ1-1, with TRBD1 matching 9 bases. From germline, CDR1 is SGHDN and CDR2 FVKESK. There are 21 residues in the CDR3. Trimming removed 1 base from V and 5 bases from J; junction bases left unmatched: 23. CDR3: CASSQVLVVSGTGLRRTEAFF. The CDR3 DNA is TGTGCCAGCAGCCAAGTATTGGTAGTCAGTGGGACAGGGCTAAGACGGACTGAAGCTTTCTTT.

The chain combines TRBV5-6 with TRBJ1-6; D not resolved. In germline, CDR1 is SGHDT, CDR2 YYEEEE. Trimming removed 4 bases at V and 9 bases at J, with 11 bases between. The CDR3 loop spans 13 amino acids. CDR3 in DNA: TGTGCCAGCAGCCCCTCGGGTGGTTCACCCCTCCACTTT. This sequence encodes CASSPSGGSPLHF.

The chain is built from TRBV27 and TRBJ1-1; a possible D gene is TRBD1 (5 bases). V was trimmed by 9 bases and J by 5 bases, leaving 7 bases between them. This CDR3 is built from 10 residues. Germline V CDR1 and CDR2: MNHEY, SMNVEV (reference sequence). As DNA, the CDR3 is TGTGCCAGTGGGGGGACTGAAGCTTTCTTT. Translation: CASGGTEAFF.

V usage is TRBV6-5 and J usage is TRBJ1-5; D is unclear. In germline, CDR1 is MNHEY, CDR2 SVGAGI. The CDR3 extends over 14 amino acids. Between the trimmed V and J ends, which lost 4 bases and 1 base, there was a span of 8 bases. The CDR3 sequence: CASSSDNSNQPQHF. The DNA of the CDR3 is TGTGCCAGCAGTTCCGACAACAGCAATCAGCCCCAGCATTTT.

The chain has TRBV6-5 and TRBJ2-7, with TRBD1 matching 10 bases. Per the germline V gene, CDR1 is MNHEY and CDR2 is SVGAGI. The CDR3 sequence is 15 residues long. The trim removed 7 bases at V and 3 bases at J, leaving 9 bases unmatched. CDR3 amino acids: CASTQSGTGDYEQYF. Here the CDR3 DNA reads TGTGCCAGCACTCAAAGTGGGACAGGGGACTACGAGCAGTACTTC.

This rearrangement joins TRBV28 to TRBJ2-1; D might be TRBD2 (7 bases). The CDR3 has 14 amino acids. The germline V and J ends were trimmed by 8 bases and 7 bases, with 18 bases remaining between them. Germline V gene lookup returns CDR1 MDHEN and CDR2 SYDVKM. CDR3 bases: TGTGCCAGCGCCTCGGGGGGCTCGGGTAATGAGCAGTTCTTC. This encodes CASASGGSGNEQFF. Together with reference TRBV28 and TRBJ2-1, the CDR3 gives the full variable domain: DVKVTQSSRYLVKRTGEKVFLECVQDMDHENMFWYRQDPGLGLRLIYFSYDVKMKEKGDIPEGYSVSREKKERFSLILESASTNQTSMYLCASASGGSGNEQFFGPGTRLTVL.

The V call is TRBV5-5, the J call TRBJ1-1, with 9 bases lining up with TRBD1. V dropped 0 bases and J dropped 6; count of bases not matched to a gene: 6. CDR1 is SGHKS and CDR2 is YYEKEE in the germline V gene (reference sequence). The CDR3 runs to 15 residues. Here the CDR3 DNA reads TGTGCCAGCAGCTTGGGGGACAGGGAGTTCGCTGAAGCTTTCTTT. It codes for CASSLGDREFAEAFF. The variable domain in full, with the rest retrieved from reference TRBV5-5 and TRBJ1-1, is DAGVTQSPTHLIKTRGQQVTLRCSPISGHKSVSWYQQVLGQGPQFIFQYYEKEERGRGNFPDRFSARQFPNYSSELNVNALLLGDSALYLCASSLGDREFAEAFFGQGTRLTVV.

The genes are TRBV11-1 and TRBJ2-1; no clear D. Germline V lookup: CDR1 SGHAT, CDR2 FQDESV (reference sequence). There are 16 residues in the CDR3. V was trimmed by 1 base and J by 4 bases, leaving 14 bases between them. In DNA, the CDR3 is TGTGCCAGCAGCTTAGTTTTACGGAGCTTGTACAATGAGCAGTTCTTC. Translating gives CASSLVLRSLYNEQFF.

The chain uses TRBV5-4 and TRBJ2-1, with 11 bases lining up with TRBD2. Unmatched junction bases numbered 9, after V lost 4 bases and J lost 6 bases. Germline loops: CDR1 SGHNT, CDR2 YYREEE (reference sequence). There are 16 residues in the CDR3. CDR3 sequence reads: CASSGTSGPRGNEQFF. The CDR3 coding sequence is TGTGCCAGCAGCGGGACTAGCGGACCCCGGGGCAATGAGCAGTTCTTC.

DNA of the CDR3: TGTGCCAGCAGCTTAGCGGGGAACTCCTACGAGCAGTACTTC. Translation gives CASSLAGNSYEQYF. V is TRBV13 and J is TRBJ2-7; D is possibly TRBD2 (5 bases). Germline V gene lookup returns CDR1 PRHDT and CDR2 FYEKMQ (reference sequence). This CDR3 contains 14 residues. Trimming took 1 base from V and 0 from J, leaving 7 bases between them.

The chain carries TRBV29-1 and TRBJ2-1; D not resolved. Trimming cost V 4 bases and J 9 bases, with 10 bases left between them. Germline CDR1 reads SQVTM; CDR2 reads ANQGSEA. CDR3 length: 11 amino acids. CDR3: CSVARSGEQFF. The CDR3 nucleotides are TGCAGCGTTGCGAGGTCGGGTGAGCAGTTCTTC.

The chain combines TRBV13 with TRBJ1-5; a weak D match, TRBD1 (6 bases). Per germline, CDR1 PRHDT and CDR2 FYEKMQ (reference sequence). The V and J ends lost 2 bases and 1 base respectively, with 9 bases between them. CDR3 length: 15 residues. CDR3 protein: CASSLKGVSNQPQHF. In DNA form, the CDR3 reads TGTGCCAGCAGCTTAAAGGGGGTGAGCAATCAGCCCCAGCATTTT. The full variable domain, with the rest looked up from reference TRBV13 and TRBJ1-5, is AAGVIQSPRHLIKEKRETATLKCYPIPRHDTVYWYQQGPGQDPQFLISFYEKMQSDKGSIPDRFSAQQFSDYHSELNMSSLELGDSALYFCASSLKGVSNQPQHFGDGTRLSIL.

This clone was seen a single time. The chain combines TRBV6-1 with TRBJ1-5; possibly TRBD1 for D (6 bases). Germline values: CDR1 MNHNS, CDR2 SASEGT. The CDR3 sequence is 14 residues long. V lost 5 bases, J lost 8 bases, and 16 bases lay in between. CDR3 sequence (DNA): TGTGCCAGCAGTTTTAAGGGGGAAGGGGAGCCCCAGCATTTT. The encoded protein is CASSFKGEGEPQHF.

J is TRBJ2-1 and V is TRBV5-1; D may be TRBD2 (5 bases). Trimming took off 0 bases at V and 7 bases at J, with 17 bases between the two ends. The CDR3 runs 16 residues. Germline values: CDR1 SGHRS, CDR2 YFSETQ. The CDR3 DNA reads TGCGCCAGCAGCTTGGGGCTAGCAGCGTTGGGGAATGAGCAGTTCTTC. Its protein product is CASSLGLAALGNEQFF. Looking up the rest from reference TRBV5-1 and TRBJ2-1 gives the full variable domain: KAGVTQTPRYLIKTRGQQVTLSCSPISGHRSVSWYQQTPGQGLQFLFEYFSETQRNKGNFPGRFSGRQFSNSRSEMNVSTLELGDSALYLCASSLGLAALGNEQFFGPGTRLTVL.

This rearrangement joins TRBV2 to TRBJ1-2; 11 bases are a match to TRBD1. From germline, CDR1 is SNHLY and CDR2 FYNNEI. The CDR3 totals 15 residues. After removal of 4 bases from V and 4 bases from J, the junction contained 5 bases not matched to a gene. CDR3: CASSGGTGGLYGYTF. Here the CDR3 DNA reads TGTGCCAGCAGTGGGGGGACAGGGGGACTCTATGGCTACACCTTC.

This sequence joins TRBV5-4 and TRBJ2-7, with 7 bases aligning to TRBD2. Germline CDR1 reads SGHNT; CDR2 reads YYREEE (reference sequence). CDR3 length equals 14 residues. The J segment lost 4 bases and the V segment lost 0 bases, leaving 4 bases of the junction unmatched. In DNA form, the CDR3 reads TGTGCCAGCAGCTTGGGGTGGCGGGGGTACGAGCAGTACTTC. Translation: CASSLGWRGYEQYF.

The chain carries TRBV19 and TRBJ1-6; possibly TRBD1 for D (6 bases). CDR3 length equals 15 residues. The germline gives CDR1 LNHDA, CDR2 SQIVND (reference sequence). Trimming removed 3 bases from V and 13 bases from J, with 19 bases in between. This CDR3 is CASSMSRGQNAPLHF. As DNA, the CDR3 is TGTGCCAGTAGTATGAGCCGAGGACAGAACGCGCCCCTCCACTTT.

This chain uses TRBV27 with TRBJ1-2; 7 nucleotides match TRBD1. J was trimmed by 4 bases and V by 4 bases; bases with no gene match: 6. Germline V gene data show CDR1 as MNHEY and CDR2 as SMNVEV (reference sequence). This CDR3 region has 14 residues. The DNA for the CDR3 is TGTGCCAGCAGTTCATGGGACAGTTCCTATGGCTACACCTTC. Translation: CASSSWDSSYGYTF.